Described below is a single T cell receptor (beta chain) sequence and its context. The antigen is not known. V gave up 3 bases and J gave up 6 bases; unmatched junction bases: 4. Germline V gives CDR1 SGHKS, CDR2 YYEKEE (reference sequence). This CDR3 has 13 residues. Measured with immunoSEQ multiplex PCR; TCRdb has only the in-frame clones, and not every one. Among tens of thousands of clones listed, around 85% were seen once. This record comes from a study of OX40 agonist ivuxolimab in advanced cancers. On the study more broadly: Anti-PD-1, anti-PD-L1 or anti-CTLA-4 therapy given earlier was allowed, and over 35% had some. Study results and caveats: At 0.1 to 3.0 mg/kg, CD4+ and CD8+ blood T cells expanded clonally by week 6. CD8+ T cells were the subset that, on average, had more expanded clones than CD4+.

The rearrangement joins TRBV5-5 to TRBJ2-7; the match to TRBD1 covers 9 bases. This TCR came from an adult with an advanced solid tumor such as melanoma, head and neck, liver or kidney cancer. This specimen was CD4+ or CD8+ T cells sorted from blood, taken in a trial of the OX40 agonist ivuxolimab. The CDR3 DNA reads TGTGCCAGCAGCTACTGGACAGGGGTCGAGCAGTACTTC. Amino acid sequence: CASSYWTGVEQYF.